A selection of T cell receptor beta chains follows, all from one sample in a study of T-cell reconstitution after alpha-beta-depleted transplantation in children. TCRdb processed the PCR reads anew with MiXCR; each CDR3 protein has one entry. In the table there are approximately 520,000 distinct CDR3 sequences, roughly 33% of which are singletons. The sequencing here drew on PBMCs from the stem cell graft donor, taken from the stem cell graft. These receptors all stem from a human donor who donated a stem cell graft to a child with aplastic anemia. CDR3s include the opening cysteine and the closing phenylalanine or tryptophan. A D gene is named only where the DNA matches it firmly. Not every row has a clone size; where given, it reads once, few, many or a size class.

CDR3nt	CDR3aa	v_gene	d_gene	abundance	j_gene
TGTGCCAGCTCACCACAAGGGCCAGGGGCTTCGGCAACTAATGAAAAACTGTTTTTT	CASSPQGPGASATNEKLFF	TRBV18	NA	NA	TRBJ1-4
TGCGCCAGCAGCCAGGACAGGGGGTCCTCCTACGAGCAGTACTTC	CASSQDRGSSYEQYF	TRBV4-3	TRBD1	NA	TRBJ2-7
TGTGCCAGCAGCTTAGAGTTTGGGGGAGAGACCCAGTACTTC	CASSLEFGGETQYF	TRBV11-2	NA	NA	TRBJ2-5
TGTGCCAGCCGAGACCCTGGAGGGCAGTTCTTC	CASRDPGGQFF	TRBV7-2	NA	NA	TRBJ2-1
TGCAGTGCAGGACAGGGGAGGGGGTCCTATGGCTACACCTTC	CSAGQGRGSYGYTF	TRBV20-1	TRBD1	few	TRBJ1-2
TGCAGCGTACGTACGTTGTACACTGAAGCTTTCTTT	CSVRTLYTEAFF	TRBV29-1	NA	NA	TRBJ1-1
TGCAGTGCCACCGGGACTAGCGGCTACGAGCAGTACTTC	CSATGTSGYEQYF	TRBV20-1	TRBD2	many	TRBJ2-7
TGTGCCAGCAGATTCACTATTGGAGGGAACACTGAAGCTTTCTTT	CASRFTIGGNTEAFF	TRBV6-5	NA	few	TRBJ1-1
TGCAGCCAGACCAGGACCTCAAATGAGCAGTTCTTC	CSQTRTSNEQFF	TRBV29-1	NA	NA	TRBJ2-1
TGCGCCAGCAGCCAGAGTGGGCAGGGTATCACTGAAGCTTTCTTT	CASSQSGQGITEAFF	TRBV4-1	NA	once	TRBJ1-1
TGTGCCAGCAGCTTAGGGTCTAGCATATCCGGGGAGCTGTTTTTT	CASSLGSSISGELFF	TRBV7-6	NA	few	TRBJ2-2
TGTGCCAGCAGCCAAGAGCTGGGAGGGCCCTACAATGAGCAGTTCTTC	CASSQELGGPYNEQFF	TRBV4-2	TRBD2	NA	TRBJ2-1
TGCGCCAGCAGCGAGGGACTAGCGGGAGGTGAGACCCAGTACTTC	CASSEGLAGGETQYF	TRBV4-1	TRBD2	NA	TRBJ2-5
TGTGCCAGCAGTTCCGTGGGACTAGCGGGAGGGATCACCGGGGAGCTGTTTTTT	CASSSVGLAGGITGELFF	TRBV27	TRBD2	NA	TRBJ2-2
TGTGCCAGCAGCCCCGATTCTTGGGGGGGACGGGAGACCCAGTACTTC	CASSPDSWGGRETQYF	TRBV11-2	TRBD2	once	TRBJ2-5
TGTGCCACCACTAAGGGGCCCGGGGACACTGAAGCTTTCTTT	CATTKGPGDTEAFF	TRBV24-1	NA	NA	TRBJ1-1
TGTGCCAGCAGCTTGGAAAGGGACATTCAGTACTTC	CASSLERDIQYF	TRBV5-4	NA	NA	TRBJ2-4
TGCAGTGCTCGGACTAGCGGGAGCCAAGAGACCCAGTACTTC	CSARTSGSQETQYF	TRBV20-1	TRBD2	NA	TRBJ2-5
TGTGCCAGCAGCCTGAACGGACAGGCCACCTATGGCTACACCTTC	CASSLNGQATYGYTF	TRBV7-2	TRBD1	NA	TRBJ1-2
TGCAGCGTTGGGCTGGGACAGGGGGCCGGTGAGCAGTACTTC	CSVGLGQGAGEQYF	TRBV29-1	TRBD1	NA	TRBJ2-7
TGTGCCAGCAGTACTGACAGATCGAACACTGAAGCTTTCTTT	CASSTDRSNTEAFF	TRBV6-2/TRBV6-3	NA	NA	TRBJ1-1
TGCGCCAGCAGCCCGGACAGGGTGCGGAACACCATATATTTT	CASSPDRVRNTIYF	TRBV5-1	TRBD1	few	TRBJ1-3
TGTGCCAGCAGCTCATTCGGGGCACTAGGGGTTACGCAGTATTTT	CASSSFGALGVTQYF	TRBV28	NA	NA	TRBJ2-3
TGTGCCAGCAACTGGGAGGACAGGGGCACAGATACGCAGTATTTT	CASNWEDRGTDTQYF	TRBV28	TRBD1	few	TRBJ2-3